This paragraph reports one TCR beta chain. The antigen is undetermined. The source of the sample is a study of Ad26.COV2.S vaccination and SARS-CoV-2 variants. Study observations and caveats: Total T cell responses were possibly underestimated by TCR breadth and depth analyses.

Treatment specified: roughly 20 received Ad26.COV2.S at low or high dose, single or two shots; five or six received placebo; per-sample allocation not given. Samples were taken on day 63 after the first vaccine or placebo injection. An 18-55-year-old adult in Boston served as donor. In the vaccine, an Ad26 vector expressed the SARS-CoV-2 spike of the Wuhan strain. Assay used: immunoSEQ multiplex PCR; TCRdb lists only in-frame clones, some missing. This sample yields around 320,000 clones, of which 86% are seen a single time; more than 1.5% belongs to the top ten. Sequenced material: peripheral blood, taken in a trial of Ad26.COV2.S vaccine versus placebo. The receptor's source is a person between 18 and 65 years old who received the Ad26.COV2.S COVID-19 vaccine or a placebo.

The CDR3 nucleotides read TGTGCCAGCAGTTTTACGGACAGGGAACAAGAGACCCAGTACTTC. It yields the protein CASSFTDREQETQYF. This chain links TRBV6-5 with TRBJ2-5, with 8 positions matching TRBD1. The ends lost 4 bases at V and 2 bases at J; junction bases unmatched: 6. This CDR3 has 15 residues. In germline, CDR1 is MNHEY, CDR2 SVGAGI.